These 10 T cell receptor beta chains were sequenced from one sample in a study of blood T cells in healthy people across ages (dated by TCRdb to the mid-2010s). Libraries were prepared through 5' RACE. Sequencing used an Illumina HiSeq 2500. The second PCR ran for roughly 6 to 11 cycles and used a J-beta primer mix along with a sample-barcoded 5' primer. The public sequencing data were trimmed at Q25 with fastp and processed into clonotypes with MiXCR by TCRdb, which kept only in-frame beta chains. Rows are unified per CDR3 protein, each entry keeping the most common DNA and genes. This sample is represented by 550,000 to 700,000 distinct CDR3 sequences; roughly 29% of them were singletons. The ten largest account for around 18% of the sample. The sample comprised blood. The source of these receptors is a woman in her 70s in good health.

This clonotype was counted a few times. At one of its ends the junction is not consistent with the germline gene, which may arise from a read error. The CDR3 bases are TGTGCCGGCAGCTTAAGCAACCAAGAGACCCAGTACTTC. As protein: CAGSLSNQETQYF. The chain couples TRBV7-3 to TRBJ2-5, with D unresolved. The germline V gene has CDR1 SGHTA and CDR2 FQGTGA. The CDR3 totals 13 residues. Together with reference TRBV7-3 and TRBJ2-5, the CDR3 gives the full variable domain: GAGVSQTPSNKVTEKGKYVELRCDPISGHTALYWYRQSLGQGPEFLIYFQGTGAADDSGLPNDRFFAVRPEGSVSTLKIQRTERGDSAVYLCAGSLSNQETQYFGPGTRLLVL.

The genes are TRBV20-1 and TRBJ2-7; 10 nucleotides match TRBD1. Germline V lookup: CDR1 DFQATT, CDR2 SNEGSKA (reference sequence). The J segment lost 0 bases and the V segment lost 6 bases, leaving 5 bases of the junction unmatched. The CDR3 is 14 amino acids. CDR3 protein: CSAGQGSNSYEQYF. The CDR3, as DNA: TGCAGTGCGGGACAGGGGAGTAACTCCTACGAGCAGTACTTC.

The J gene is TRBJ1-4, the V gene TRBV4-1, with TRBD1 identical over 7 bases. After removal of 4 bases from V and 8 bases from J, the junction contained 4 bases not matched to a gene. The CDR3 is 13 residues long. CDR1 MGHRA and CDR2 YSYEKL come from the germline V gene. This chain's CDR3 is CASSRDRQEKLFF. The CDR3 coding sequence is TGCGCCAGCAGCCGGGACAGACAGGAAAAACTGTTTTTT.

This clonotype appeared a few times. The chain employs TRBV7-8 and TRBJ1-1; TRBD1 might be the D (6 bases). CDR3 length equals 16 residues. The V end lost 5 bases, the J end lost 3 bases, and 19 bases lay between the germline ends. Germline V gives CDR1 SGHVS, CDR2 FQNEAQ. Here the CDR3 DNA reads TGTGCCAGCAGCCCACACCGGGACACTGGGTACACTGAAGCTTTCTTT. It codes for CASSPHRDTGYTEAFF.

This clonotype appeared a few times. This chain connects TRBV5-4 to TRBJ1-2; the D gene is possibly TRBD1 (5 bases). The V and J ends lost 0 bases and 7 bases respectively, with 10 bases between them. This CDR3 region has 13 residues. Germline assignment: CDR1 SGHNT and CDR2 YYREEE (reference sequence). The CDR3 DNA reads as TGTGCCAGCAGCTTGGTTGGGGCGCGTGGCTACACCTTC. Residues: CASSLVGARGYTF.

This clonotype was counted a few times. This chain connects TRBV15 to TRBJ1-1, with TRBD1 matching over 7 bases. The CDR3 has 15 residues. CDR1 is LNHNV and CDR2 is YYDKDF in the germline V gene (reference sequence). With V trimmed by 0 bases and J by 7 bases, 8 bases remained unmatched. CDR3 loop: CATSRDLTGLGEAFF. The CDR3, as DNA: TGTGCCACCAGCAGAGATTTGACAGGGTTAGGTGAAGCTTTCTTT.

The genes are TRBV20-1 and TRBJ2-7; the match to TRBD1 covers 8 bases. The trim removed 5 bases at V and 2 bases at J, leaving 5 bases unmatched. Per germline, CDR1 DFQATT and CDR2 SNEGSKA (reference sequence). The CDR3 loop spans 13 amino acids. CDR3 sequence: CSAAGQVTYEQYF. The CDR3 DNA is TGCAGTGCTGCGGGACAGGTAACCTACGAGCAGTACTTC.

As for this clonotype: The junction does not match germline at one end; this may be a read error. The CDR3 spells CSVQLGYTDTQYF. Written as DNA, the CDR3 is TGCAGCGTTCAGTTGGGTTACACAGATACGCAGTACTTT. The chain combines TRBV29-1 with TRBJ2-3; no reliable D call. CDR3 size: 13 residues. The germline V gene has CDR1 SQVTM and CDR2 ANQGSEA.

The rearrangement links TRBV29-1 to TRBJ1-2; tentatively, D is TRBD1 (6 bases). Trimming removed 7 bases from V and 6 bases from J, with 15 bases in between. Germline loops: CDR1 SQVTM, CDR2 ANQGSEA. There are 12 residues in the CDR3. CDR3 sequence (DNA): TGCAGCGCCCGTCGGGGGGCTGATGGCTACACCTTC. Its translation is CSARRGADGYTF.

This rearrangement joins TRBV5-5 to TRBJ1-4; TRBD1 might be the D (5 bases). CDR1 and CDR2 (germline): SGHKS, YYEKEE (reference sequence). The CDR3 has 12 amino acids. The V end was cut by 4 bases, the J end by 6 bases, with 7 bases between. CDR3 in DNA: TGTGCCAGCAGCGGGACGGATGAAAAACTGTTTTTT. Its translation is CASSGTDEKLFF.